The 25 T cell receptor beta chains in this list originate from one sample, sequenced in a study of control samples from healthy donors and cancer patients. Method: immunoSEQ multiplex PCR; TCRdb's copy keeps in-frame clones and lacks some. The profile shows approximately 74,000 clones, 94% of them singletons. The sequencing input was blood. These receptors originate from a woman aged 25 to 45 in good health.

The DNA of the CDR3 is TGTGCCAGCAGCTTATTGCTGGCGGGGATTTACGAGCAGTACTTC. As protein: CASSLLLAGIYEQYF. V and J are TRBV7-8 and TRBJ2-7; D possibly corresponds to TRBD2 (6 bases). Trimming took 2 bases from V and 4 from J, leaving 15 bases between them. This CDR3 comprises 15 residues. CDR1 and CDR2 from the germline V gene are SGHVS and FQNEAQ.

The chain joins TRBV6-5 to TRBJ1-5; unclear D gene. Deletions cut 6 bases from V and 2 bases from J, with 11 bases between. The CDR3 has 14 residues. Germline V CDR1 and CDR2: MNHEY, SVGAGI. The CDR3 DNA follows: TGTGCCAGCAGCCATCACGAGGGCAATCAGCCCCAGCATTTT. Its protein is CASSHHEGNQPQHF.

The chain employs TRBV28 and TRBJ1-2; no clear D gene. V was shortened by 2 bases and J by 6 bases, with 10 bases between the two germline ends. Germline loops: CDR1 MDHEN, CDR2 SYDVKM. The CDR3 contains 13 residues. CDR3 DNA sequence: TGTGCCAGCAGTTTAGGTGGGGTTGATGGCTACACCTTC. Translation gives CASSLGGVDGYTF.

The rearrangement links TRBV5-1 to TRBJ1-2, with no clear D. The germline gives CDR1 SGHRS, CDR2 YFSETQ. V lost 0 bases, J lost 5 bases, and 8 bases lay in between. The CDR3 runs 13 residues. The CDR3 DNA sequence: TGCGCCAGCAGCTTGGCAGGAGTATATGGCTACACCTTC. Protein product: CASSLAGVYGYTF. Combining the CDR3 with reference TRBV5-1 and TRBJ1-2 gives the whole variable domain KAGVTQTPRYLIKTRGQQVTLSCSPISGHRSVSWYQQTPGQGLQFLFEYFSETQRNKGNFPGRFSGRQFSNSRSEMNVSTLELGDSALYLCASSLAGVYGYTFGSGTRLTVV.

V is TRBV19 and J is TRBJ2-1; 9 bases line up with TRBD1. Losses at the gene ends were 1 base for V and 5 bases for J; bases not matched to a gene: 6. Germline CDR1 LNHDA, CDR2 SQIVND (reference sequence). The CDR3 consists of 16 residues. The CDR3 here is CASSIGSGTGNNEQFF. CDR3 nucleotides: TGTGCCAGTAGTATAGGGTCCGGGACAGGGAACAATGAGCAGTTCTTC. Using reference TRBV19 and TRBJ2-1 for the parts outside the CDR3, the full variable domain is DGGITQSPKYLFRKEGQNVTLSCEQNLNHDAMYWYRQDPGQGLRLIYYSQIVNDFQKGDIAEGYSVSREKKESFPLTVTSAQKNPTAFYLCASSIGSGTGNNEQFFGPGTRLTVL.

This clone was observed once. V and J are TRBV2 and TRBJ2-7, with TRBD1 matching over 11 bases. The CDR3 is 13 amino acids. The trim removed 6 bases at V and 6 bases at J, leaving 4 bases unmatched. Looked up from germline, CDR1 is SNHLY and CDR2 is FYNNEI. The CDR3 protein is CASRGTGGSEQYF. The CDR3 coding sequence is TGTGCCAGCAGAGGGACAGGGGGAAGCGAGCAGTACTTC.

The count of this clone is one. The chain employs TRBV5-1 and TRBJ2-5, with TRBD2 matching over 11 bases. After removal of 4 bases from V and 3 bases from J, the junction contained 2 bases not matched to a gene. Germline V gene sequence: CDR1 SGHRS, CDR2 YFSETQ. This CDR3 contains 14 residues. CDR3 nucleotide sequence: TGCGCCAGCAGCGCGACTAGCGGGGAAGAGACCCAGTACTTC. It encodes CASSATSGEETQYF.

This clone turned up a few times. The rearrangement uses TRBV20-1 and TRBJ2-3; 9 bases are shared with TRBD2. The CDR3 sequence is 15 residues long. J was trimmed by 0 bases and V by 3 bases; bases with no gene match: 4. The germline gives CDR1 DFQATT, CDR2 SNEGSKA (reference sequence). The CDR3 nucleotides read TGCAGTGCTAGTATAACTAGCGGGAGCACAGATACGCAGTATTTT. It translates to CSASITSGSTDTQYF.

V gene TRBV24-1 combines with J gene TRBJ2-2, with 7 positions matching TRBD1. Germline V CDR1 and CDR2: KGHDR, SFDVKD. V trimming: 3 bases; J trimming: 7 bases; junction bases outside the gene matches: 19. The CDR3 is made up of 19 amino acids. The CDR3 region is CATSDPEGFETGMIGELFF. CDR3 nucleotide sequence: TGTGCCACCAGTGATCCCGAGGGTTTTGAGACAGGGATGATCGGGGAGCTGTTTTTT.

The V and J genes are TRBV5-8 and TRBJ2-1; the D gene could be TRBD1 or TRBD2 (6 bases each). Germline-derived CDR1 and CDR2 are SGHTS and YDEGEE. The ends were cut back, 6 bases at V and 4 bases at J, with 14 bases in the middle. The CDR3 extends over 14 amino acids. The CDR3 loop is CASTWGAEYNEQFF. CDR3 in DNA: TGTGCCAGCACTTGGGGGGCTGAGTACAATGAGCAGTTCTTC.

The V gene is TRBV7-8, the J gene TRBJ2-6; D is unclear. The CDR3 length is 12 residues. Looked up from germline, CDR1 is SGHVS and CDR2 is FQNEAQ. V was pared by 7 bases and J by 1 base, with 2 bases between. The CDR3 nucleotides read TGTGCCAGCACGTCTGGGGCCAACGTCCTGACTTTC. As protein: CASTSGANVLTF. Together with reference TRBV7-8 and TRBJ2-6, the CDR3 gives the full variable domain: GAGVSQSPRYKVAKRGQDVALRCDPISGHVSLFWYQQALGQGPEFLTYFQNEAQLDKSGLPSDRFFAERPEGSVSTLKIQRTQQEDSAVYLCASTSGANVLTFGAGSRLTVL.

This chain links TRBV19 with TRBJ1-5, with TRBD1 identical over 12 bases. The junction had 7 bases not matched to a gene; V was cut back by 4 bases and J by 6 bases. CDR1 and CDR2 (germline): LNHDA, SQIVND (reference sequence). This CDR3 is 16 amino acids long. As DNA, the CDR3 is TGTGCCAGTAGTACCTCGGGGACAGGGGGCGTTCAGCCCCAGCATTTT. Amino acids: CASSTSGTGGVQPQHF.

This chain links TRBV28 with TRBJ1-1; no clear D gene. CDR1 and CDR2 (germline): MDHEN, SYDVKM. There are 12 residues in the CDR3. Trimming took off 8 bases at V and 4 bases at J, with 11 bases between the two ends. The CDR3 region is CASGMRITEAFF. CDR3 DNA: TGTGCCAGCGGAATGCGGATCACTGAAGCTTTCTTT. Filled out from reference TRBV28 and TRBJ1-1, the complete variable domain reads DVKVTQSSRYLVKRTGEKVFLECVQDMDHENMFWYRQDPGLGLRLIYFSYDVKMKEKGDIPEGYSVSREKKERFSLILESASTNQTSMYLCASGMRITEAFFGQGTRLTVV.

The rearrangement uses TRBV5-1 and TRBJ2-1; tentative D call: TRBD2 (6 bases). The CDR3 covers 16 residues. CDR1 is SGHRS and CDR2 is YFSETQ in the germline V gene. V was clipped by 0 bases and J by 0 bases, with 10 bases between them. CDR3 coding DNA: TGCGCCAGCAGCTTGGGGGGTAGCGGCTCCTACAATGAGCAGTTCTTC. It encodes CASSLGGSGSYNEQFF.

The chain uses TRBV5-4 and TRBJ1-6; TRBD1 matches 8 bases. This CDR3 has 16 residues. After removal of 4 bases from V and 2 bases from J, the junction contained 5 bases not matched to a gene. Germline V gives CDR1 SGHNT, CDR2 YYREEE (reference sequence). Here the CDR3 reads CASSLGQGPYNSPLHF. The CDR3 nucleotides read TGTGCCAGCAGCCTAGGACAGGGCCCCTATAATTCACCCCTCCACTTT.

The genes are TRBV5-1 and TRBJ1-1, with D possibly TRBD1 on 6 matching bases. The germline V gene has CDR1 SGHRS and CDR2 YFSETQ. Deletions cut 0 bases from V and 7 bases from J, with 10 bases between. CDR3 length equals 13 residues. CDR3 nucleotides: TGCGCCAGCAGCTTGGAGGGGGGATATGAAGCTTTCTTT. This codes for CASSLEGGYEAFF.

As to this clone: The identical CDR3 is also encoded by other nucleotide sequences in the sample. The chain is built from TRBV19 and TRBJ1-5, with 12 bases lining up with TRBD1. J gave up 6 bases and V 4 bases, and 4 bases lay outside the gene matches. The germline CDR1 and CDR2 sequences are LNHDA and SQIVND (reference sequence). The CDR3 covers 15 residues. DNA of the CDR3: TGTGCCAGTAGTAGGGGACAGGGGGCGGGTCAGCCCCAGCATTTT. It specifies CASSRGQGAGQPQHF.

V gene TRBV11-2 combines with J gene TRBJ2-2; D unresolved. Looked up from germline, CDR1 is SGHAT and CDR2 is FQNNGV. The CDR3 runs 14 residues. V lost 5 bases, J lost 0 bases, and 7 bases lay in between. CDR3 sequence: CASSQATNTGELFF. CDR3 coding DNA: TGTGCCAGCAGCCAGGCTACGAACACCGGGGAGCTGTTTTTT.

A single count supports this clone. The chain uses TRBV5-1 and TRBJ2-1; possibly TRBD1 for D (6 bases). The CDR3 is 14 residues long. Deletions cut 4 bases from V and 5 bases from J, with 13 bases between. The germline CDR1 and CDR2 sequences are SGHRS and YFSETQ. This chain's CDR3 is CASSAGQSHNEQFF. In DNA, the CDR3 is TGCGCCAGCAGCGCTGGACAGAGCCACAATGAGCAGTTCTTC.

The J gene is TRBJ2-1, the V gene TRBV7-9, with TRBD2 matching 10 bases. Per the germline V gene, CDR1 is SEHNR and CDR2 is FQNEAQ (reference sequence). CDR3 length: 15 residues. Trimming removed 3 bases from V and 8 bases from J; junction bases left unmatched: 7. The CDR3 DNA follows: TGTGCCAGCAGCTTGTATAGCGGGGGGCACCATGAGCAGTTCTTC. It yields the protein CASSLYSGGHHEQFF.

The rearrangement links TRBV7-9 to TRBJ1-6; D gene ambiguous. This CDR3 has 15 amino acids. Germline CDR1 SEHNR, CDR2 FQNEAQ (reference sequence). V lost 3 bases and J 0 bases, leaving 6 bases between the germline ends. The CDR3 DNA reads TGTGCCAGCAGCTTGGGGAGCTCCTATAATTCACCCCTCCACTTT. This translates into CASSLGSSYNSPLHF. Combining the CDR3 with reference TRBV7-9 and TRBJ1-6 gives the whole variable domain DTGVSQNPRHKITKRGQNVTFRCDPISEHNRLYWYRQTLGQGPEFLTYFQNEAQLEKSRLLSDRFSAERPKGSFSTLEIQRTEQGDSAMYLCASSLGSSYNSPLHFGNGTRLTVT.

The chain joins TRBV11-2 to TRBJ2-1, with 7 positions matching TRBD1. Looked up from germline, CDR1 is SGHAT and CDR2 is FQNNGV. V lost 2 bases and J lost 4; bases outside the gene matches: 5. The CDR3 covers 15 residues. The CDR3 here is CASSLQGVTYNEQFF. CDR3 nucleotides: TGTGCCAGCAGCTTACAGGGGGTGACTTACAATGAGCAGTTCTTC.

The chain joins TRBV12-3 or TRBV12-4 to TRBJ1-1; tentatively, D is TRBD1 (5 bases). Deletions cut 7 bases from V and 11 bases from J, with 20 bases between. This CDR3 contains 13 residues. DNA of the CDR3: TGTGCCAGCATCTCGAACCAACGGGGGACGGCTTTCTTT. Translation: CASISNQRGTAFF.

The chain's CDR3 is CASSQEVTLPTNEKLFF. The CDR3 DNA reads TGCGCCAGCAGCCAAGAGGTTACACTCCCAACTAATGAAAAACTGTTTTTT. The V call is TRBV4-1, the J call TRBJ1-4, with D uncertain. The CDR3 extends over 17 amino acids. The V end lost 0 bases, the J end lost 0 bases, and 11 bases lay between the germline ends. CDR1 and CDR2 (germline): MGHRA, YSYEKL.

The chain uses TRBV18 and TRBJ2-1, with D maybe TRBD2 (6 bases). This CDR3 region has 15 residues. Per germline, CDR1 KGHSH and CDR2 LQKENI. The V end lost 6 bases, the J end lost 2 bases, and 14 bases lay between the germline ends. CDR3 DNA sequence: TGTGCCAGCTCCCCGGTCACGGGGGCCTACAATGAGCAGTTCTTC. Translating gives CASSPVTGAYNEQFF.